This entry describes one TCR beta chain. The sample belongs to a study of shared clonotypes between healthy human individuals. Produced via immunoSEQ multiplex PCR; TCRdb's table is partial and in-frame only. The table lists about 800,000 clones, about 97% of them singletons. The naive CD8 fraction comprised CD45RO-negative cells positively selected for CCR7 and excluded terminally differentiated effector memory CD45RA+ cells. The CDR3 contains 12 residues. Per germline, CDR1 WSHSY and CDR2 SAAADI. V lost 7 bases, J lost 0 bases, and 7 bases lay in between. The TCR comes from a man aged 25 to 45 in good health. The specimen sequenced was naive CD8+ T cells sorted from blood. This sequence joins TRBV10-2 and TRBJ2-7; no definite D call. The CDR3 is CASTASSYEQYF. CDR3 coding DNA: TGCGCCAGCACCGCAAGCTCCTACGAGCAGTACTTC.